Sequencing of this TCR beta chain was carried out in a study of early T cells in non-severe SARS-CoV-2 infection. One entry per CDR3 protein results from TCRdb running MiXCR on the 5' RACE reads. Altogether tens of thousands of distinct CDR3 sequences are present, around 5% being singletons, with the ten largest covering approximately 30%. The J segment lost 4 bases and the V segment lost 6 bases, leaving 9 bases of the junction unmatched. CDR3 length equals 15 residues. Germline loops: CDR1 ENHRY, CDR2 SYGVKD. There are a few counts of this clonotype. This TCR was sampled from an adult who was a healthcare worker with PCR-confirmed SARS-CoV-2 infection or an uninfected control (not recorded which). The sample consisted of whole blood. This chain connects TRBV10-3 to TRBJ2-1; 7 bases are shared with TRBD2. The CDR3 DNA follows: TGTGCCATCAGGACCGGGGGGACCATTTACAATGAGCAGTTCTTC. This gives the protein CAIRTGGTIYNEQFF.